Listed below are T cell receptor beta chains from one sample, sequenced in a study of human T cells and chemical hapten exposure. TCRdb reprocessed the RACE reads via MiXCR and lists one record per CDR3 protein. In the table there are about 64,000 distinct CDR3 sequences, about 11% of which are singletons. The source was whole blood, collected in connection with sensitization to the hapten diphenylcyclopropenone (DPC). The receptors originated from a woman in her 30s with alopecia areata. Some clones in this sample may be carry-over from other donors' samples. Each CDR3 is given with its conserved first and last residue. A D gene is named only where the DNA matches it firmly. Clone size is stated in some rows and not others, as once, few, many or a class when expanded.

V gene	clone size	D gene	J gene	CDR3 protein	CDR3 DNA
TRBV12-3/TRBV12-4	many	TRBD1	TRBJ2-3	CASSSLQGQADTQYF	TGTGCCAGCAGTTCCTTACAGGGGCAGGCAGATACGCAGTATTTT
TRBV5-1	NA	NA	TRBJ2-7	CASSPVKGRYEQYF	TGCGCCAGCAGCCCCGTGAAGGGTCGCTACGAGCAGTACTTC
TRBV2	NA	NA	TRBJ1-1	CASRRDTEAFF	TGTGCCAGCCGCAGGGACACTGAAGCTTTCTTT
TRBV18	few	NA	TRBJ2-3	CASSSQTATDTQYF	TGTGCCAGCTCATCCCAGACCGCGACAGATACGCAGTATTTT
TRBV30	many	NA	TRBJ1-1	CAWSRGVTEAFF	TGTGCCTGGAGTAGGGGAGTCACTGAAGCTTTCTTT
TRBV6-1	few	TRBD1	TRBJ2-7	CASLPSGQAFYEQYF	TGTGCCAGCCTACCCTCGGGACAGGCCTTCTACGAGCAGTACTTC
TRBV4-2	NA	NA	TRBJ1-1	CASSHKDSGRLEAFF	TGTGCCAGCAGCCATAAAGATTCCGGGAGGCTTGAAGCTTTCTTT
TRBV14	few	NA	TRBJ2-1	CASSQFNEQFF	TGTGCCAGCAGCCAATTCAATGAGCAGTTCTTC
TRBV11-2	many	TRBD2	TRBJ2-2	CASSRSGSGANTGELFF	TGTGCCAGCAGTCGGAGCGGGAGTGGAGCGAACACCGGGGAGCTGTTTTTT
TRBV30	many	NA	TRBJ2-7	CAWSYGRRAVEQYF	TGTGCCTGGAGTTATGGCAGGCGTGCGGTCGAGCAGTACTTC
TRBV5-1	few	NA	TRBJ1-2	CASSLGVAEDGYTF	TGCGCCAGCAGCTTGGGGGTTGCAGAGGATGGCTACACCTTC
TRBV7-3	many	TRBD1	TRBJ1-1	CASSPDRKQGKAFF	TGTGCCAGCAGCCCAGACCGGAAACAGGGGAAAGCTTTCTTT
TRBV11-2	NA	NA	TRBJ2-1	CASSPRQSNNEQFF	TGTGCCAGCAGCCCTAGACAGAGTAACAATGAGCAGTTCTTC
TRBV7-9	NA	NA	TRBJ1-5	CASSLGTNQPQHF	TGTGCCAGCAGCTTAGGGACGAATCAGCCCCAGCATTTT
TRBV3-1	NA	TRBD1	TRBJ1-1	CASSPYRGVAEAFF	TGTGCCAGCAGCCCTTACAGGGGAGTCGCTGAAGCTTTCTTT
TRBV7-2	few	TRBD1	TRBJ1-5	CASSLVGQGAGQPQHF	TGTGCCAGCAGCTTAGTAGGACAGGGGGCTGGCCAGCCCCAGCATTTT
TRBV19	many	NA	TRBJ2-5	CASRQAGETQYF	TGTGCCAGCAGGCAGGCTGGAGAGACCCAGTACTTC
TRBV3-1	once	TRBD2	TRBJ2-3	CASSQSPSGVQNTQYF	TGTGCCAGCAGCCAATCCCCCAGCGGGGTTCAGAATACGCAGTATTTT
TRBV5-5	many	TRBD1	TRBJ1-4	CASSSQTGTNEKLFF	TGTGCCAGCAGCTCGCAGACAGGGACTAATGAAAAACTGTTTTTT
TRBV28	few	NA	TRBJ2-5	CASRDAAAAETQYF	TGTGCCAGCCGCGATGCGGCCGCAGCAGAGACCCAGTACTTC
TRBV2	many	NA	TRBJ2-1	CASSERGYNEQFF	TGTGCCAGCAGCGAAAGGGGGTACAATGAGCAGTTCTTC
TRBV4-2	many	NA	TRBJ2-5	CASSQDRLAGETQYF	TGTGCCAGCAGCCAAGATAGGCTAGCCGGGGAGACCCAGTACTTC